Below, 5 T cell receptor beta chains from the same sample are listed, as sequenced in a study of CD8+ T cells in alopecia areata. Isolated RNA was reverse transcribed into cDNA used as the sequencing template. The data were produced by immunoSEQ multiplex PCR, yet TCRdb's version contains in-frame clones alone and is incomplete. The data show 200,000 to 300,000 clones, with none appearing a single time. The pooled cutaneous lymph node cells were sorted using several markers (CD4, CD8alpha, NKG2D, NKG2ACE and others). The sample taken for sequencing was CD4+ T cells sorted from a lymph node. These receptors originate from a C3H/HeJ mouse with alopecia areata. The MHC haplotype recorded for the strain is H2-k.

A remark on this clone: The gene names here belong to mouse. Read coverage stops 3 residues before the CDR3 terminus; the germline J gene supplies the remainder. The chain recombines TRBV13-3 with TRBJ1-6; 7 bases are shared with TRBD1. TRBJ1-6 is an ORF for which the function is uncertain. The length of the CDR3 is 15 residues. Germline V gene data show CDR1 as NNHDY and CDR2 as SYVADS. Unmatched junction bases numbered 1, after V lost 3 bases and J lost 1 base. This chain's CDR3 is CASSGDRSYNSPLYF. Incomplete CDR3 DNA: TGTGCCAGCAGTGGGGACAGATCCTATAATTCGCCC.

In the case of this clone: These gene names are mouse names. The CDR3 goes on 4 residues after the read ends, and that part is filled in from the germline J gene. This chain joins TRBV13-1 and TRBJ2-3, with TRBD2 identical over 9 bases. Losses at the gene ends were 3 bases for V and 2 bases for J; bases not matched to a gene: 4. The CDR3 has 15 residues. Germline assignment: CDR1 NSHNY and CDR2 SYGAGN. The sequenced CDR3 bases are TGTGCCAGCAGTGCTCTGGGGGGGTCTGCAGAA. Its translation: CASSALGGSAE. The complete CDR3 protein is CASSALGGSAETLYF.

This clone has a handful of counts. Gene names denote mouse genes. The CDR3 end is not reached by the read, which stops 4 residues before it; the germline J gene fills it in. The chain is built from TRBV19 and TRBJ2-3; possibly TRBD1 for D (6 bases). Germline V gene data show CDR1 as FNHDT and CDR2 as SITEND (reference sequence). The ends were cut back, 2 bases at V and 0 bases at J, with 13 bases in the middle. The CDR3 extends over 16 amino acids. The CDR3 reads CASSMTGQTSAETLYF. CDR3 DNA (partial): TGTGCCAGCAGTATGACGGGACAAACTAGTGCAGAA.

This clone was seen repeatedly, ten times or more. Mouse names are used for the genes. This CDR3 reads CASSHTGTAQDTQYF. CDR3 bases read: TGTGCCAGCAGTCATACCGGGACAGCCCAAGAC. V is TRBV14 and J is TRBJ2-5, with TRBD1 identical over 7 bases. The read ends 4 residues before the CDR3 terminus; that terminus is restored from the germline J gene. Losses at the gene ends were 4 bases for V and 2 bases for J; bases not matched to a gene: 7. CDR1 SGHDT and CDR2 FRDEAV come from the germline V gene. The CDR3 spans 15 residues.

This clone was detected only a few times. Gene names are mouse gene names. The DNA ends 4 residues before the CDR3 does, and the rest of the CDR3 is filled in from the germline J gene. The identical CDR3 is also encoded by other nucleotide sequences in the sample. The chain recombines TRBV1 with TRBJ2-1, with 8 positions matching TRBD1. CDR1 and CDR2 (germline): NSQYPW, LRSPGD (reference sequence). This CDR3 contains 13 residues. The sequenced CDR3 bases are TGCACCTGCAGTGCAGGACAGGGGGCT. Protein: CTCSAGQGA. The whole CDR3 protein reads CTCSAGQGAEQFF. The whole variable domain, filled in from reference TRBV1 and TRBJ2-1, reads VTLLEQNPRWRLVPRGQAVNLRCILKNSQYPWMSWYQQDLQKQLQWLFTLRSPGDKEVKSLPGADYLATRVTDTELRLQVANMSQGRTLYCTCSAGQGAEQFFGPGTRLTVL.